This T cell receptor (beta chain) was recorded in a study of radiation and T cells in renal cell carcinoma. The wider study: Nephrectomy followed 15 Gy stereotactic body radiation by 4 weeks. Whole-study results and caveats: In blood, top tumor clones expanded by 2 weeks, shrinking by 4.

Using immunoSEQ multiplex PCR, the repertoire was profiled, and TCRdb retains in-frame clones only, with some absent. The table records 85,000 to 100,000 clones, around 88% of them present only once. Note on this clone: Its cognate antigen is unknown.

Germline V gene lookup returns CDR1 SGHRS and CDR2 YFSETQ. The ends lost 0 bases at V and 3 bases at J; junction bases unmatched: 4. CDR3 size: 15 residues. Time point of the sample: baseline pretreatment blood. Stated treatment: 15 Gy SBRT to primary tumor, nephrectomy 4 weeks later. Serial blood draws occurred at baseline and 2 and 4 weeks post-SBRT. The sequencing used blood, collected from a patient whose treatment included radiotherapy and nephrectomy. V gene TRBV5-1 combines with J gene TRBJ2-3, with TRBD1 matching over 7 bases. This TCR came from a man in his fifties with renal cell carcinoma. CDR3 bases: TGCGCCAGCAGCTTGGACCCGACAGGGACAGATACGCAGTATTTT. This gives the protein CASSLDPTGTDTQYF. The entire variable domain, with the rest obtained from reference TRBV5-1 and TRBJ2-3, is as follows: KAGVTQTPRYLIKTRGQQVTLSCSPISGHRSVSWYQQTPGQGLQFLFEYFSETQRNKGNFPGRFSGRQFSNSRSEMNVSTLELGDSALYLCASSLDPTGTDTQYFGPGTRLTVL.